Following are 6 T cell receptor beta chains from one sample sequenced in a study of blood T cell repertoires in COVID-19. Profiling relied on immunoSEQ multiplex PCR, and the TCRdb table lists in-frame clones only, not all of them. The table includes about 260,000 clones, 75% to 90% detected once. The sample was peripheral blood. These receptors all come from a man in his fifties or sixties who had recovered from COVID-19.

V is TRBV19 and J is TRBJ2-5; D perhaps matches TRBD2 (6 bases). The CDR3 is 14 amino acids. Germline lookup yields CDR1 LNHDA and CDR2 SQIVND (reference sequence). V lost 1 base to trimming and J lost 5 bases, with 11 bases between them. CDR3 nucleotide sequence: TGTGCCAGTAGTATAGTTGGGGGGTTGGAGACCCAGTACTTC. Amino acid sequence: CASSIVGGLETQYF.

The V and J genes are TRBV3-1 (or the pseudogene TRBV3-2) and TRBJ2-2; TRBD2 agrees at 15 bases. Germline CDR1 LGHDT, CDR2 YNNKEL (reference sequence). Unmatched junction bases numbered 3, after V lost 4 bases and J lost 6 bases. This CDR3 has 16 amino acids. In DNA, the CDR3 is TGTGCCAGCAGCCTAGGGACTAGCGGGGGGCCCGGGGAGCTGTTTTTT. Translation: CASSLGTSGGPGELFF.

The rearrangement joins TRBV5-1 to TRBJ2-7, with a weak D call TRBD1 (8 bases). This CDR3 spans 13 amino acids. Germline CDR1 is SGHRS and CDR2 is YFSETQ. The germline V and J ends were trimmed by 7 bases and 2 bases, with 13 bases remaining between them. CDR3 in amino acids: CASRTGGAYEQYF. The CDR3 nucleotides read TGCGCCAGCCGAACAGGGGGGGCCTACGAGCAGTACTTC.

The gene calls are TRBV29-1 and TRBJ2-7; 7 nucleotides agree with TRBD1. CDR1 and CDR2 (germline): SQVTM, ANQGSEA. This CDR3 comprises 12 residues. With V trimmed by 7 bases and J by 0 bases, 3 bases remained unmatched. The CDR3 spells CSGRDSSYEQYF. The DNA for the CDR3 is TGCAGCGGACGGGACAGCTCCTACGAGCAGTACTTC.

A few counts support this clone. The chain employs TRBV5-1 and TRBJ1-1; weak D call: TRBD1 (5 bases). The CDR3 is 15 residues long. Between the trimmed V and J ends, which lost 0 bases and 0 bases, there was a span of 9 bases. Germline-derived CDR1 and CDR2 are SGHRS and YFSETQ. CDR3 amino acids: CASSLAGGMNTEAFF. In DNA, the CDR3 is TGCGCCAGCAGCTTGGCGGGGGGAATGAACACTGAAGCTTTCTTT.

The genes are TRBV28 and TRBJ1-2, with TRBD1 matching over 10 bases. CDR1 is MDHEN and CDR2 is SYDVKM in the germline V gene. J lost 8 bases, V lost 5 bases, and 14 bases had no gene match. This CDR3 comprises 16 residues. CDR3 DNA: TGTGCCAGCAGTATGTTCCTGACAGGGGGCGCATACGGCTACACCTTC. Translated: CASSMFLTGGAYGYTF.